The rows below give T cell receptor beta chains drawn from one sample of a study of cytomegalovirus exposure and HLA in healthy donors. Repertoires were generated with immunoSEQ multiplex PCR, while TCRdb's copy carries only in-frame clones and drops some. This sample's table has approximately 150,000 clones. The sample taken for sequencing was PBMCs. Receptors were obtained from a male donor in good health and CMV-seronegative. The CDR3 runs from the conserved cysteine through the conserved F or W. Fields, in order: V gene, D gene, J gene, CDR3 protein, CDR3 DNA. D genes are given only for firm matches.

V: TRBV30
D: TRBD2
J: TRBJ2-1
CDR3: CAWSRLANNEQFF
DNA: TGTGCCTGGAGCCGACTAGCGAACAATGAGCAGTTCTTC

V: TRBV6-5
D: TRBD1
J: TRBJ2-3
CDR3: CASSQGANTDTQYF
DNA: TGTGCCAGCAGCCAGGGGGCCAACACAGATACGCAGTATTTT

V: TRBV28
D: TRBD1
J: TRBJ2-6
CDR3: CASSPGGMGQGFSGANVLTF
DNA: TGTGCCAGCAGTCCGGGGGGGATGGGACAGGGGTTCTCTGGGGCCAACGTCCTGACTTTC

V: TRBV5-4
D: NA
J: TRBJ1-2
CDR3: CASSLNRDYGYTF
DNA: TGTGCCAGCAGCTTAAACAGGGACTATGGCTACACCTTC

V: TRBV30
D: NA
J: TRBJ1-4
CDR3: CAWSDGQRTNEKLFF
DNA: TGTGCCTGGAGCGATGGACAGCGAACAAATGAAAAACTGTTTTTT

V: TRBV10-1
D: TRBD1
J: TRBJ2-5
CDR3: CASRDFDRGETQYF
DNA: TGCGCCAGCAGGGATTTCGACAGGGGCGAGACCCAGTACTTC

V: TRBV7-8
D: NA
J: TRBJ2-3
CDR3: CASSLLTDTQYF
DNA: TGTGCCAGCAGCTTACTAACAGATACGCAGTATTTT

V: TRBV21-1
D: NA
J: TRBJ2-7
CDR3: CASSNPIPHSYEQYF
DNA: TGTGCCAGCAGCAATCCCATTCCCCACTCCTACGAGCAGTACTTC

V: TRBV7-9
D: NA
J: TRBJ2-5
CDR3: CASSLGAGETQYF
DNA: TGTGCCAGCAGCTTGGGGGCCGGCGAGACCCAGTACTTC

V: TRBV19
D: TRBD1
J: TRBJ2-1
CDR3: CATGVGTGRNEQFF
DNA: TGTGCCACCGGGGTAGGGACAGGGCGAAATGAGCAGTTCTTC

V: TRBV7-2
D: NA
J: TRBJ1-4
CDR3: CASSQPGSEKLFF
DNA: TGTGCCAGCAGCCAGCCCGGGAGTGAAAAACTGTTTTTT

V: TRBV4-3
D: NA
J: TRBJ2-7
CDR3: CASSQGAGAYEQYF
DNA: TGCGCCAGCAGCCAAGGCGCTGGAGCCTACGAGCAGTACTTC

V: TRBV30
D: NA
J: TRBJ1-1
CDR3: CAWSVGQPGTEAFF
DNA: TGTGCCTGGAGTGTTGGACAACCTGGGACTGAAGCTTTCTTT

V: TRBV15
D: NA
J: TRBJ2-7
CDR3: CATSRDPGSYEQYF
DNA: TGTGCCACCAGCAGAGATCCAGGGTCCTACGAGCAGTACTTC

V: TRBV5-6
D: TRBD1
J: TRBJ1-4
CDR3: CASSSDRDLHEKLFF
DNA: TGTGCCAGCAGCTCGGACAGGGACCTACACGAAAAACTGTTTTTT

V: TRBV7-9
D: NA
J: TRBJ1-1
CDR3: CASSLEQTNTEAFF
DNA: TGTGCCAGCAGCTTAGAGCAGACAAACACTGAAGCTTTCTTT

V: TRBV28
D: NA
J: TRBJ2-2
CDR3: CASSLYGQGKATGELFF
DNA: TGTGCCAGCAGTTTATATGGTCAGGGGAAGGCCACCGGGGAGCTGTTTTTT

V: TRBV6-4
D: NA
J: TRBJ1-5
CDR3: CASSPPATEGQPQHF
DNA: TGTGCCAGCAGCCCACCGGCCACAGAAGGTCAGCCCCAGCATTTT

V: TRBV6-1
D: TRBD1
J: TRBJ2-7
CDR3: CASSGHRGGEQYF
DNA: TGTGCCAGCAGTGGCCACAGGGGTGGCGAGCAGTACTTC

V: TRBV30
D: NA
J: TRBJ2-3
CDR3: CAWSSGPGTDTQYF
DNA: TGTGCCTGGAGTTCCGGCCCGGGAACAGATACGCAGTATTTT

V: TRBV28
D: TRBD1
J: TRBJ1-2
CDR3: CASSGQGWYGYTF
DNA: TGTGCCAGCAGTGGACAGGGGTGGTATGGCTACACCTTC

V: TRBV18
D: NA
J: TRBJ2-7
CDR3: CASSLRGIPYEQYF
DNA: TGTGCCAGCTCACTAAGGGGGATACCCTACGAGCAGTACTTC

V: TRBV7-3
D: NA
J: TRBJ2-1
CDR3: CASSLWRANEQFF
DNA: TGTGCCAGCAGCTTATGGCGGGCAAATGAGCAGTTCTTC

V: TRBV5-6
D: NA
J: TRBJ1-4
CDR3: CASSLPGGGNEKLFF
DNA: TGTGCCAGCAGCCTACCGGGAGGGGGTAATGAAAAACTGTTTTTT

V: TRBV19
D: TRBD1
J: TRBJ2-2
CDR3: CASGDRGYTGELFF
DNA: TGTGCCAGTGGGGACAGGGGATACACCGGGGAGCTGTTTTTT

V: TRBV5-4
D: TRBD1
J: TRBJ1-6
CDR3: CASSPAGTGLYSPLHF
DNA: TGTGCCAGCAGCCCGGCCGGGACAGGACTATATTCACCCCTCCACTTT

V: TRBV9
D: NA
J: TRBJ2-5
CDR3: CASSVVGSPQETQYF
DNA: TGTGCCAGCAGCGTAGTGGGTAGCCCCCAAGAGACCCAGTACTTC

V: TRBV18
D: NA
J: TRBJ1-3
CDR3: CASSPPNRVSSGNTIYF
DNA: TGTGCCAGCTCACCACCGAACAGAGTCAGTTCTGGAAACACCATATATTTT

V: TRBV11-2
D: NA
J: TRBJ2-7
CDR3: CASSLIPGSYEQYF
DNA: TGTGCCAGCAGCTTAATCCCAGGTTCCTACGAGCAGTACTTC

V: TRBV6-5
D: TRBD1
J: TRBJ2-5
CDR3: CASSPGTGSETQYF
DNA: TGTGCCAGCAGCCCCGGGACAGGGTCAGAGACCCAGTACTTC

V: TRBV5-1
D: NA
J: TRBJ2-1
CDR3: CASSRRDEQFF
DNA: TGCGCCAGCAGCAGGAGAGATGAGCAGTTCTTC